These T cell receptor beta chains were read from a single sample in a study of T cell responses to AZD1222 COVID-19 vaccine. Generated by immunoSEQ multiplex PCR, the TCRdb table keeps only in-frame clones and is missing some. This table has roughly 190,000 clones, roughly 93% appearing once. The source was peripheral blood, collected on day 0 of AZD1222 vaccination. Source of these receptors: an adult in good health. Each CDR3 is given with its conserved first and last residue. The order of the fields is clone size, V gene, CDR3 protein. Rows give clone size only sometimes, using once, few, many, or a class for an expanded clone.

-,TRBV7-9,CASTNSYEQYF
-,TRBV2,CASTLPGLPQPQHF
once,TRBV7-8,CASSLDDGTDYEQYF
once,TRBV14,CASSDVGGLGSTEAFF
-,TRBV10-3,CAITPGQGDWYGYTF
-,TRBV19,CASTPGADRPYGYTF
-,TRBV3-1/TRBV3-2,CASSHGTGQFF
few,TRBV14,CASSRGPLNYGYTF
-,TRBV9,CASSPGGNEQFF
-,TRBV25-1,CASSEYRGEVDIQYF
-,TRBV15,CATSRRDRGQTQYF
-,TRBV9,CASSPTGARNTEAFF
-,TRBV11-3,CASGTSRNNEQFF
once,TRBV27,CASTGAGVYEQYF
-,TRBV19,CASSGDRVAETQYF
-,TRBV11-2,CASSLDIYEQFF
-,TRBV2,CASSDGLIWWGLQETQYF
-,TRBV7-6,CASSLGGGYEQYF
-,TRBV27,CASSITGSYEQYF
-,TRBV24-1,CATSDSMGAEAFF
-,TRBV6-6,CASTLNSVSYNEQFF
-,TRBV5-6,CASSLRSGRAYEQYF
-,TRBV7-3,CASSLKAGNTIYF
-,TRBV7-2,CASSLAWGSRLKAFF
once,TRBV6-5,CASRRGPTEAFF
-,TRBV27,CASSFRQANVLTF
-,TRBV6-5,CASRTSGAQETQYF
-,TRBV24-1,CATSWGSGRSSYNEQFF
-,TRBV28,CASSFRQGSATNEKLFF
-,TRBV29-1,CSRTGLAGGEQFF
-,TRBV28,CASSLLGSTNEKLFF
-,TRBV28,CASSSPQGLDTEAFF
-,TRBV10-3,CAISEGLAGGYEQYF
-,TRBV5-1,CASSARTGSDNEQFF
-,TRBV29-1,CSVVEGGNQPQHF
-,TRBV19,CASRQDRGSYNEQFF
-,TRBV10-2,CASSLQGAGEQFF
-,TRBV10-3,CAISEYRVIRGAKNIQYF
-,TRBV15,CATSRARDTEAFF
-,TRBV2,CASRENPGTGVSGANVLTF
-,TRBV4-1,CASSLGTSGANNEQFF
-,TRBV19,CASSTYPGTSGRGGELFF
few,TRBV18,CASSEGQASSGNTIYF